The 13 T cell receptor beta chains presented below share a single source sample, sequenced in a study of T cell responses to AZD1222 COVID-19 vaccine. Sequenced by immunoSEQ multiplex PCR; TCRdb stores in-frame clones only, minus some. The repertoire consists of tens of thousands of clones, with 80% to 95% occurring once and the leading ten covering 4.5%. This specimen was peripheral blood, taken on day 0 of MenACWY control vaccination. The receptors originated from an adult in good health.

A remark on this clone: Relative to the germline gene, one junction end is altered; a read error may explain this. Other DNA sequences in this specimen translate into the identical CDR3. J is TRBJ1-1 and V is TRBV18; possible D gene TRBD1, 6 bases. This CDR3 is 13 amino acids long. CDR1 and CDR2 from the germline V gene are KGHSH and LQKENI. The CDR3 reads CASSPSRDTEAFF. Written as DNA, the CDR3 is TGTGCCAGCTCACCAAGCCGGGACACGGAAGCTTTCTTT.

This rearrangement joins TRBV4-3 to TRBJ2-7; 7 bases align to TRBD1. CDR1 is LGHNA and CDR2 is YSLEER in the germline V gene. The J segment lost 5 bases and the V segment lost 0 bases, leaving 10 bases of the junction unmatched. The CDR3 is 16 amino acids. CDR3 sequence reads: CASSQDWTGQGHEQYF. The CDR3 DNA reads as TGCGCCAGCAGCCAAGACTGGACAGGCCAGGGGCACGAGCAGTACTTC.

This clone was detected only once. The chain couples TRBV5-1 to TRBJ2-2, with 8 bases lining up with TRBD2. The CDR3 loop spans 15 amino acids. V dropped 5 bases and J dropped 4; count of bases not matched to a gene: 7. Germline V gene sequence: CDR1 SGHRS, CDR2 YFSETQ. This chain's CDR3 is CASRRNSGTTGELFF. CDR3 sequence (DNA): TGCGCCAGCAGAAGGAATAGCGGGACCACCGGGGAGCTGTTTTTT.

This clone showed up just once. CDR3 sequence reads: CATSLGYTETFF. In DNA form, the CDR3 reads TGTGCCACATCCCTGGGCTATACGGAAACTTTCTTT. The chain links TRBV7-9 to TRBJ1-1, with unresolved D. Trimming removed 10 bases from V and 12 bases from J, with 21 bases in between. The CDR3 runs to 12 residues. Germline loops: CDR1 SEHNR, CDR2 FQNEAQ (reference sequence).

CDR3 sequence: CASSPQSPGAINYGYTF. CDR3 in DNA: TGTGCCAGCTCACCACAATCCCCGGGGGCCATTAACTATGGCTACACCTTC. V and J are TRBV18 and TRBJ1-2; TRBD1 might be the D (6 bases). The CDR3 extends over 17 amino acids. Between the trimmed V and J ends, which lost 1 base and 1 base, there was a span of 16 bases. Germline lookup yields CDR1 KGHSH and CDR2 LQKENI.

The J gene is TRBJ1-5, the V gene TRBV12-5, with 7 positions matching TRBD1. This CDR3 has 22 amino acids. The germline gives CDR1 LGHNT, CDR2 FRNRAP. Germline trimming cut 0 bases from V and 5 bases from J; bases unmatched to any gene: 25. CDR3 coding DNA: TGTGCTAGTGGTTTGGTACCCTCCCTCACGACAGGGAATTTTCAATGGTATCAGCCCCAGCATTTT. Its translation: CASGLVPSLTTGNFQWYQPQHF.

This clone was observed a handful of times. This chain connects TRBV5-1 to TRBJ2-3; D is ambiguous. The V end lost 1 base, the J end lost 0 bases, and 9 bases lay between the germline ends. Per the germline V gene, CDR1 is SGHRS and CDR2 is YFSETQ. CDR3 size: 15 residues. The DNA for the CDR3 is TGCGCCAGCAGCTTGACCGGAACTAGCACAGATACGCAGTATTTT. This encodes CASSLTGTSTDTQYF.

The rearrangement links TRBV6-5 to TRBJ2-3; D possibly corresponds to TRBD1 (5 bases). The germline V gene encodes CDR1 MNHEY and CDR2 SVGAGI. Trimming removed 6 bases at V and 9 bases at J, with 13 bases between. The CDR3 is made up of 12 amino acids. DNA for the CDR3: TGTGCCAGCAGCAAAGGGGTGGGGACGCAGTATTTT. It encodes CASSKGVGTQYF.

CDR3 sequence: CSCTQTGDGYTF. CDR3 coding DNA: TGCAGCTGTACTCAGACAGGGGATGGCTACACCTTC. The V gene is TRBV29-1, the J gene TRBJ1-2, with TRBD1 matching 8 bases. The CDR3 length is 12 residues. The germline V gene has CDR1 SQVTM and CDR2 ANQGSEA. The ends lost 8 bases at V and 6 bases at J; junction bases unmatched: 8.

The chain is built from TRBV6-5 and TRBJ1-3; D uncertain. Germline CDR1 is MNHEY and CDR2 is SVGAGI. V lost 0 bases and J lost 7, with 7 bases in between. The CDR3 spans 13 residues. The CDR3 loop reads CASSYSLRNTIYF. CDR3 coding DNA: TGTGCCAGCAGTTACTCGTTGCGGAACACCATATATTTT.

The chain couples TRBV5-1 to TRBJ2-1; TRBD2 aligns across 11 bases. With 2 bases clipped from V and 7 bases from J, the junction kept 5 bases outside the gene matches. CDR3 length: 15 amino acids. CDR1 and CDR2 (germline): SGHRS, YFSETQ. Here the CDR3 DNA reads TGCGCCAGCAGCTTACTAGCGGGAGTAGGGAATGAGCAGTTCTTC. Its protein is CASSLLAGVGNEQFF.

The V call is TRBV19, the J call TRBJ1-2; no firm D call. V gave up 1 base and J gave up 4 bases, with 16 bases separating them. Germline assignment: CDR1 LNHDA and CDR2 SQIVND (reference sequence). CDR3 length equals 16 residues. CDR3: CASSIGLGEKGYGYTF. The DNA for the CDR3 is TGTGCCAGTAGTATAGGCCTCGGGGAAAAGGGCTATGGCTACACCTTC.

V usage is TRBV30 and J usage is TRBJ2-3; 7 bases align to TRBD2. The CDR3 sequence is 13 residues long. Germline V gene sequence: CDR1 GTSNPN, CDR2 SVGIG (reference sequence). The junction had 8 bases not matched to a gene; V was cut back by 1 base and J by 10 bases. CDR3 DNA: TGTGCCTGGAGTGGCGGGAGCGAGGGAGCGCAGTATTTT. Its protein product is CAWSGGSEGAQYF. The variable domain in full, completed from reference TRBV30 and TRBJ2-3, reads SQTIHQWPATLVQPVGSPLSLECTVEGTSNPNLYWYRQAAGRGLQLLFYSVGIGQISSEVPQNLSASRPQDRQFILSSKKLLLSDSGFYLCAWSGGSEGAQYFGPGTRLTVL.